Listed here are 25 T cell receptor beta chains from one sample, sequenced in a study of CD8 T cells in Susac syndrome (dated by TCRdb to the late 2010s). The library was produced with the immunoSEQ multiplex PCR assay. RNA was extracted with the RNeasy kit and about 0.45 to 1 ug was reverse transcribed using random hexamers. TCRdb reprocessed the public reads (quality trimming at Q25 with fastp, clone calling with MiXCR) and kept in-frame beta chains. For every CDR3 protein sequence, its rows merge into one entry that carries the most common genes and DNA. A total of some 100,000 distinct CDR3 sequences appear in this sample, under 95% of them only once. The ten largest clones add up to approximately 0.12% of the sample. The specimen was CD8+ T cells from PBMCs. The receptors shown here come from a human donor in good health.

This chain joins TRBV2 and TRBJ1-2, with D possibly TRBD1 on 5 matching bases. V was shortened by 6 bases and J by 4 bases, with 12 bases between the two germline ends. The CDR3 covers 13 residues. The germline CDR1 and CDR2 sequences are SNHLY and FYNNEI. Here the CDR3 reads CASSQYGGYGYTF. CDR3 coding DNA: TGTGCCAGCAGCCAGTACGGGGGCTATGGCTACACCTTC.

This clonotype was seen only once. The chain uses TRBV7-2 and TRBJ1-1; weak D call: TRBD1 (6 bases). The CDR3 consists of 14 residues. V dropped 2 bases and J dropped 1 base, with 8 bases sitting between them. Per the germline V gene, CDR1 is SGHTA and CDR2 is FQGNSA. The CDR3 nucleotides read TGTGCCAGCAGCTTACTGGGGGCGAACACTGAAGCTTTCTTT. Amino acid sequence: CASSLLGANTEAFF.

This rearrangement joins TRBV29-1 to TRBJ1-5, with unresolved D. Germline loops: CDR1 SQVTM, CDR2 ANQGSEA. Trimming removed 4 bases from V and 6 bases from J, with 13 bases in between. The length of the CDR3 is 13 residues. CDR3 in DNA: TGCAGCGTTGTGAGTAGGGAAGGTCAGCCCCAGCATTTT. It translates to CSVVSREGQPQHF.

This chain joins TRBV3-1 and TRBJ2-4; D unclear. V lost 4 bases and J 0 bases, leaving 7 bases between the germline ends. The CDR3 contains 14 residues. In germline, CDR1 is LGHDT, CDR2 YNNKEL (reference sequence). As DNA, the CDR3 is TGTGCCAGCAGCCCCTACAAAGCCAAAAACATTCAGTACTTC. Translated, it gives CASSPYKAKNIQYF.

The table lists this clonotype with a count of one. The V call is TRBV4-3, the J call TRBJ1-1; D unresolved. The V and J ends lost 0 bases and 4 bases respectively, with 6 bases between them. The CDR3 runs 13 residues. Per the germline V gene, CDR1 is LGHNA and CDR2 is YSLEER. Here the CDR3 DNA reads TGCGCCAGCAGCCAAGATAGCGGCACTGAAGCTTTCTTT. Amino acids: CASSQDSGTEAFF.

V gene TRBV5-1 combines with J gene TRBJ2-2; 10 nucleotides match TRBD2. J was trimmed by 1 base and V by 4 bases; bases with no gene match: 4. This CDR3 contains 16 residues. CDR1 and CDR2 from the germline V gene are SGHRS and YFSETQ. CDR3: CASSLGTSVNTGELFF. The DNA of the CDR3 is TGCGCCAGCAGCCTCGGGACTAGCGTGAACACCGGGGAGCTGTTTTTT.

This rearrangement joins TRBV24-1 to TRBJ2-2; 11 nucleotides match TRBD2. The CDR3 spans 14 residues. Per germline, CDR1 KGHDR and CDR2 SFDVKD. Germline trimming cut 9 bases from V and 2 bases from J; bases unmatched to any gene: 1. The CDR3 region is CATGTSGNTGELFF. CDR3 coding DNA: TGTGCCACCGGGACTAGCGGAAACACCGGGGAGCTGTTTTTT.

The chain has TRBV18 and TRBJ1-1; the D gene is possibly TRBD1 (6 bases). The CDR3 is 16 amino acids. Trimming stripped 1 base from V and 3 bases from J, with 15 bases between. CDR1 is KGHSH and CDR2 is LQKENI in the germline V gene. The CDR3 nucleotides read TGTGCCAGCTCACCACTATCCACAGGGTCGGACACTGAAGCTTTCTTT. Its protein is CASSPLSTGSDTEAFF.

In DNA form, the CDR3 reads TGTGCCAGCAGTAGGAGTAGCGGGAGAGTAAACACCGGGGAGCTGTTTTTT. Its protein product is CASSRSSGRVNTGELFF. The V gene is TRBV28, the J gene TRBJ2-2; 9 nucleotides line up with TRBD2. The V gene end was trimmed by 5 bases and the J gene end by 2 bases; junction bases not matched to a gene: 9. Germline V gene sequence: CDR1 MDHEN, CDR2 SYDVKM. The CDR3 is 17 amino acids. Complete variable domain (other parts from reference TRBV28 and TRBJ2-2): DVKVTQSSRYLVKRTGEKVFLECVQDMDHENMFWYRQDPGLGLRLIYFSYDVKMKEKGDIPEGYSVSREKKERFSLILESASTNQTSMYLCASSRSSGRVNTGELFFGEGSRLTVL.

This rearrangement joins TRBV2 to TRBJ1-3, with 7 bases that match TRBD1. Germline assignment: CDR1 SNHLY and CDR2 FYNNEI. The CDR3 extends over 18 amino acids. V shed 6 bases, J shed 1 base, and the junction held 15 bases outside the gene matches. The CDR3 coding sequence is TGTGCCAGCAGCCCGGACAGGCGACGTACGGTGTCTGGAAACACCATATATTTT. Translation: CASSPDRRRTVSGNTIYF.

The chain has TRBV7-9 and TRBJ1-4; D possibly corresponds to TRBD1 (6 bases). The CDR3 consists of 14 residues. Trimming stripped 8 bases from V and 7 bases from J, with 17 bases between. Germline lookup yields CDR1 SEHNR and CDR2 FQNEAQ (reference sequence). CDR3 sequence reads: CASSPLGQSEKLFF. The CDR3 nucleotides read TGTGCCAGCTCCCCGCTGGGACAAAGTGAAAAACTGTTTTTT.

V is TRBV7-9 and J is TRBJ2-7; TRBD2 agrees at 7 bases. Trimming removed 5 bases from V and 3 bases from J; junction bases left unmatched: 10. The germline gives CDR1 SEHNR, CDR2 FQNEAQ (reference sequence). This CDR3 region has 15 residues. In DNA, the CDR3 is TGTGCCAGCAGCATAAACCGGGACTACCTCTACGAGCAGTACTTC. Translating it yields CASSINRDYLYEQYF.

The gene calls are TRBV6-2 or TRBV6-3 and TRBJ2-7, with TRBD1 matching 8 bases. This CDR3 region has 14 residues. Trimming cost V 6 bases and J 2 bases; bases outside gene matches: 6. CDR1 MNHEY and CDR2 SVGEGT come from the germline V gene. The CDR3 sequence is CASRDRGRPYEQYF. In nucleotides, the CDR3 is TGTGCCAGCAGAGACAGGGGAAGACCCTACGAGCAGTACTTC.

The chain links TRBV6-2 or TRBV6-3 to TRBJ1-1; possibly TRBD1 for D (6 bases). The V end lost 11 bases, the J end lost 4 bases, and 20 bases lay between the germline ends. Germline CDR1 reads MNHEY; CDR2 reads SVGEGT. This CDR3 region has 14 residues. CDR3 nucleotides: TGTGCCGGACACCCCGGGGGCGCAGGCACTGAAGCTTTCTTT. Its protein is CAGHPGGAGTEAFF.

The gene calls are TRBV7-9 and TRBJ2-1, with 10 bases matching TRBD2. V shed 4 bases and J 3 bases; nucleotides not matched to a gene: 3. The length of the CDR3 is 15 residues. The germline gives CDR1 SEHNR, CDR2 FQNEAQ (reference sequence). The CDR3 nucleotides are TGTGCCAGCAGCTCGGGACTAGCGATCTACAATGAGCAGTTCTTC. Translated, it gives CASSSGLAIYNEQFF.

This clonotype was seen more than once but under ten times. The junction departs from germline at one end; a sequencing error may be responsible. The chain joins TRBV7-4 to TRBJ1-6; D possibly corresponds to TRBD1 (6 bases). Germline V gene data show CDR1 as SGHVT and CDR2 as SQSDAQ. This CDR3 region has 19 residues. In DNA form, the CDR3 reads TGTGCCAGCAGCTTAAAAACAGGGAGACCAGCTGCATATAATTCCCCCCTCCACTTT. Encoded protein: CASSLKTGRPAAYNSPLHF.

This rearrangement joins TRBV20-1 to TRBJ1-3; TRBD1 aligns across 10 bases. This CDR3 has 16 residues. After removal of 6 bases from V and 0 bases from J, the junction contained 8 bases not matched to a gene. Germline V lookup: CDR1 DFQATT, CDR2 SNEGSKA (reference sequence). The DNA of the CDR3 is TGCAGTGCGCGGGGGGACAGGGGATTCTCTGGAAACACCATATATTTT. Its protein product is CSARGDRGFSGNTIYF.

The genes are TRBV2 and TRBJ2-2; D unclear. The CDR3 is made up of 12 amino acids. CDR1 and CDR2 from the germline V gene are SNHLY and FYNNEI. The V end was cut by 2 bases, the J end by 8 bases, with 6 bases between. CDR3 protein: CASSELSGELFF. CDR3 nucleotides: TGTGCCAGCAGTGAACTCAGTGGGGAGCTGTTTTTT.

The V and J genes are TRBV6-2 or TRBV6-3 and TRBJ1-5, with TRBD1 as a possible D gene (6 bases). This CDR3 has 15 amino acids. Germline-derived CDR1 and CDR2 are MNHEY and SVGEGT. The germline V and J ends were trimmed by 7 bases and 7 bases, with 20 bases remaining between them. The CDR3 DNA sequence: TGTGCCAGCACCACCCGGTTACAGGGAAGGCAGCCCCAGCATTTT. Amino acids: CASTTRLQGRQPQHF.

This chain's CDR3 is CASRPGTGLAKNIQYF. CDR3 nucleotide sequence: TGTGCCAGCAGGCCCGGGACAGGGTTAGCCAAAAACATTCAGTACTTC. V and J are TRBV6-6 and TRBJ2-4; 9 bases align to TRBD1. The V segment lost 6 bases and the J segment 0 bases; nucleotides outside the gene matches: 6. Germline V lookup: CDR1 MNHNY, CDR2 SVGAGI (reference sequence). CDR3 size: 16 residues.

The V gene is TRBV3-1, the J gene TRBJ2-2; the match to TRBD2 covers 7 bases. CDR1 is LGHDT and CDR2 is YNNKEL in the germline V gene (reference sequence). The V segment lost 3 bases and the J segment 6 bases; nucleotides outside the gene matches: 7. The CDR3 is 15 amino acids. Here the CDR3 reads CASSQGGRMAGELFF. CDR3 coding DNA: TGTGCCAGCAGCCAGGGAGGGCGGATGGCCGGGGAGCTGTTTTTT.

This clonotype has just one count. The V call is TRBV5-1, the J call TRBJ2-5; either TRBD1 or TRBD2 may fit D (5 bases each). Trimming pared 3 bases from V and 2 bases from J, leaving 11 bases between. The V gene's germline CDR1 is SGHRS and CDR2 YFSETQ. The CDR3 covers 14 residues. The CDR3 DNA reads as TGCGCCAGCAGCTCCGGGACGGGGCAAGAGACCCAGTACTTC. This codes for CASSSGTGQETQYF. Filled out from reference TRBV5-1 and TRBJ2-5, the complete variable domain reads KAGVTQTPRYLIKTRGQQVTLSCSPISGHRSVSWYQQTPGQGLQFLFEYFSETQRNKGNFPGRFSGRQFSNSRSEMNVSTLELGDSALYLCASSSGTGQETQYFGPGTRLLVL.

V usage is TRBV5-5 and J usage is TRBJ2-6; 7 bases are shared with TRBD1. The V gene's germline CDR1 is SGHKS and CDR2 YYEKEE (reference sequence). There are 16 residues in the CDR3. V gave up 5 bases and J gave up 0 bases; unmatched junction bases: 5. The CDR3 sequence: CASRQTGSSGANVLTF. The CDR3 DNA reads TGTGCCAGCAGGCAGACAGGGAGCTCTGGGGCCAACGTCCTGACTTTC.

This clonotype has just one count. This chain links TRBV3-1 with TRBJ2-5; no firm D call. Germline V lookup: CDR1 LGHDT, CDR2 YNNKEL (reference sequence). CDR3 length: 12 amino acids. V was clipped by 1 base and J by 7 bases, with 7 bases between them. This chain's CDR3 is CASSQVRGTQYF. CDR3 in DNA: TGTGCCAGCAGCCAAGTTAGAGGGACCCAGTACTTC.

The V and J genes are TRBV28 and TRBJ2-2; 9 bases agree with TRBD1. CDR1 MDHEN and CDR2 SYDVKM come from the germline V gene. The junction had 5 bases not matched to a gene; V was cut back by 3 bases and J by 9 bases. The CDR3 loop spans 14 amino acids. CDR3 region: CASSLGTGIRELFF. CDR3 bases: TGTGCCAGCAGTTTGGGGACAGGGATCCGGGAGCTGTTTTTT.